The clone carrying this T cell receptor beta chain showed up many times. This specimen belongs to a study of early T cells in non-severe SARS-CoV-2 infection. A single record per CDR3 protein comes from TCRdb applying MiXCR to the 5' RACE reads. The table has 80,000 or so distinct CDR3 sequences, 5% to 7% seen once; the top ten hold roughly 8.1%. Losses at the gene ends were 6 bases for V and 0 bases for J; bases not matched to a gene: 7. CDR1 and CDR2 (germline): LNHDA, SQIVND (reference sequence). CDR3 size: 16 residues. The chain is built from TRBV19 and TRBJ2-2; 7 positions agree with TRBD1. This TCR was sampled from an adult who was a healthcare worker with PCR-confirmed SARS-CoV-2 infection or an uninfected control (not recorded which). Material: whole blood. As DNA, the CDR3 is TGTGCCAGTAGCCTAATGGGGACAGCGAACACCGGGGAGCTGTTTTTT. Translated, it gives CASSLMGTANTGELFF. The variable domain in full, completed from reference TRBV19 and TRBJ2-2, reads DGGITQSPKYLFRKEGQNVTLSCEQNLNHDAMYWYRQDPGQGLRLIYYSQIVNDFQKGDIAEGYSVSREKKESFPLTVTSAQKNPTAFYLCASSLMGTANTGELFFGEGSRLTVL.